This T cell receptor (beta chain) was sequenced during a study of CD4 T cells in relation to SARS-CoV-2 and coronaviruses. Regarding the study as a whole: Samples before the pandemic and after infection were not matched within any donor.

The CDR3 sequence is 17 residues long. V gave up 6 bases and J gave up 6 bases; unmatched junction bases: 18. Germline CDR1 reads SNHLY; CDR2 reads FYNNEI. Before the COVID-19 pandemic, during about 2010-2018, CD4+ T cells were taken from unexposed donors. CD4+ T cells were isolated from the cells after 10 days of culture. The table came from immunoSEQ multiplex PCR; TCRdb's copy has only in-frame clones and leaves some out. The data hold about 20,000 clones, with around four fifths observed a single time. Concerning this clone: What it recognizes is unknown.

V gene TRBV2 combines with J gene TRBJ2-7, with 9 nucleotides matching TRBD2. This TCR derives from a human donor in good health. The sequenced sample was CD4+ T cells from PBMCs, cultured in vitro. The CDR3: CASSHPPRRVAGAEQYF. DNA of the CDR3: TGTGCCAGCAGCCACCCACCAAGGAGGGTAGCGGGAGCCGAGCAGTACTTC. Full variable domain (missing parts from reference TRBV2 and TRBJ2-7): EPEVTQTPSHQVTQMGQEVILRCVPISNHLYFYWYRQILGQKVEFLVSFYNNEISEKSEIFDDQFSVERPDGSNFTLKIRSTKLEDSAMYFCASSHPPRRVAGAEQYFGPGTRLTVT.